This T cell receptor beta chain is from a study of low-dose radiotherapy and immunotherapy resistance in tumors. Looking at the study overall: Oral aspirin 300 mg was taken by patients daily for four cycles from cycle 1 day 1.

The authors amplified TCRs for roughly 20 PCR cycles with a constant-region primer and a V-primer adapter. TCRdb itself ran the reads through MiXCR, one entry per CDR3 protein. Of 40,000 to 65,000 distinct CDR3 sequences listed, around 34% are singletons. CDR1 and CDR2 from the germline V gene are LNHDA and SQIVND (reference sequence). V lost 6 bases, J lost 8 bases, and 13 bases lay in between. This CDR3 contains 13 residues. This clonotype was seen repeatedly, ten times or more. Time point meaning: after trial treatment. Treatment meaning: LDRT plus nivolumab, ipilimumab, low-dose cyclophosphamide and aspirin (RACIN trial). In the RACIN dose-escalation trial, donors got nivolumab plus ipilimumab with aspirin, cyclophosphamide and radiotherapy. Inclusion covered patients whose advanced solid tumors lacked tumor-infiltrating lymphocytes.

Sequenced material: PBMCs, taken after low-dose radiotherapy plus immunotherapy. This chain uses TRBV19 with TRBJ2-2; D could derive from TRBD1 or TRBD2 (6 bases each). The clonotype originates from a male donor with rectosigmoid adenocarcinoma. The CDR3 DNA reads as TGTGCCAGTAGCCTGTCGGGGGCGGGGGAGCTGTTTTTT. Protein sequence: CASSLSGAGELFF.